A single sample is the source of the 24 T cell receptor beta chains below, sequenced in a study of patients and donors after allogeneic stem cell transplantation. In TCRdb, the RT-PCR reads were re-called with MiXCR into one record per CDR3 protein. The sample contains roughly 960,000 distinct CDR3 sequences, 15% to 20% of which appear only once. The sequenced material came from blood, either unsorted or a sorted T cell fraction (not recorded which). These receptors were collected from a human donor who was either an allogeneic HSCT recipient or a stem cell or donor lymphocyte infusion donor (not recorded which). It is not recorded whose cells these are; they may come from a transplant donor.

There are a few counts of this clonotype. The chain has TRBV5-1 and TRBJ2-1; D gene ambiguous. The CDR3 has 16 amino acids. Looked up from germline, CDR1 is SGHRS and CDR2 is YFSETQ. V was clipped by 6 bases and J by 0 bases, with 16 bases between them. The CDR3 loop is CASNLIAPSSYNEQFF. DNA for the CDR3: TGCGCCAGCAACCTCATCGCCCCGAGCTCCTACAATGAGCAGTTCTTC.

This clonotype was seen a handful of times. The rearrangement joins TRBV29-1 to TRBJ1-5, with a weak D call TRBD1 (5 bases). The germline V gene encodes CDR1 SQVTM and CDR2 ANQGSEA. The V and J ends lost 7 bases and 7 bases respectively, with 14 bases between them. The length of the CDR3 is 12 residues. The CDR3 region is CSAGPRGQPQHF. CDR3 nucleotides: TGCAGCGCCGGACCCCGGGGGCAGCCCCAGCATTTT. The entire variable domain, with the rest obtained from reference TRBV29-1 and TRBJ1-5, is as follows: SAVISQKPSRDICQRGTSLTIQCQVDSQVTMMFWYRQQPGQSLTLIATANQGSEATYESGFVIDKFPISRPNLTFSTLTVSNMSPEDSSIYLCSAGPRGQPQHFGDGTRLSIL.

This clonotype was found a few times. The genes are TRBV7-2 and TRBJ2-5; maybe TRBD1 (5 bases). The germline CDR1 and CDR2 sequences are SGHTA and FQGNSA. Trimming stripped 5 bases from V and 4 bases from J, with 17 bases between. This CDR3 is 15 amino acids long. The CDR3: CASSLSRVRTETQYF. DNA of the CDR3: TGTGCCAGCAGCCTGAGCAGGGTACGGACAGAGACCCAGTACTTC.

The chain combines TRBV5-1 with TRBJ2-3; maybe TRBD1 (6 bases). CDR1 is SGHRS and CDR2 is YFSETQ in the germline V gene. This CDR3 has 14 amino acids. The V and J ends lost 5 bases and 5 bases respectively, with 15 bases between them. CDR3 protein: CASRIGYRVDTQYF. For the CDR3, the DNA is TGCGCCAGCAGGATCGGTTACAGGGTAGATACGCAGTATTTT.

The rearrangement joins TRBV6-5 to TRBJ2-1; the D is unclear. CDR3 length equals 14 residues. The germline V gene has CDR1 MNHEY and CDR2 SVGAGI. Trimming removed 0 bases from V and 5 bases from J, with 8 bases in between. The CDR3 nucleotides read TGTGCCAGCAGTTACTCTTTGCAGCACAATGAGCAGTTCTTC. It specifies CASSYSLQHNEQFF.

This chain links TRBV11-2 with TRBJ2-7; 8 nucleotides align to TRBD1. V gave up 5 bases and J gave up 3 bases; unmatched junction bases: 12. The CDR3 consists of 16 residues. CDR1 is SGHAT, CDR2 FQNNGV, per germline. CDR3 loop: CASSRFQQGGDYEQYF. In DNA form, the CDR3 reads TGTGCCAGCAGCCGATTTCAACAGGGGGGAGACTACGAGCAGTACTTC.

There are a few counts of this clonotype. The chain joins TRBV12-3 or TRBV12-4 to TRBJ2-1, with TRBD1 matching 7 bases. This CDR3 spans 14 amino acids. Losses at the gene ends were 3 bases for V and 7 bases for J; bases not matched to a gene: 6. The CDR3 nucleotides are TGTGCCAGCAGTTTTAACAGGGGAACGAATGAGCAGTTCTTC. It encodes CASSFNRGTNEQFF.

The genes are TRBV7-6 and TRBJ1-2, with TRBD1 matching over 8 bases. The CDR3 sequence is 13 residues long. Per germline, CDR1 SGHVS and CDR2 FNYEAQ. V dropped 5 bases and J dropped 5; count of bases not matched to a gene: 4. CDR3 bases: TGTGCCAGCAGCACCGGGACAGGATATGGCTACACCTTC. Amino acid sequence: CASSTGTGYGYTF.

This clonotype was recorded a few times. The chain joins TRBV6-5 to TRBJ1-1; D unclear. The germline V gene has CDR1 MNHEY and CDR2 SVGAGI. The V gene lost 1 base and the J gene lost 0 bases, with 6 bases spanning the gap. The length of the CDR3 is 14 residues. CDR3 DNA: TGTGCCAGCAGTTACTTGGGTTTGAACACTGAAGCTTTCTTT. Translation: CASSYLGLNTEAFF.

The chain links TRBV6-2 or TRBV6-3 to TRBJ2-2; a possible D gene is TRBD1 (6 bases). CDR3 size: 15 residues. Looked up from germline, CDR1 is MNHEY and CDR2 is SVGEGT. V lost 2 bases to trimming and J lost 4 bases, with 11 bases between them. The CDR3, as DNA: TGTGCCAGCAGTTACCGCGGACAGTTCACCGGGGAGCTGTTTTTT. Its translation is CASSYRGQFTGELFF.

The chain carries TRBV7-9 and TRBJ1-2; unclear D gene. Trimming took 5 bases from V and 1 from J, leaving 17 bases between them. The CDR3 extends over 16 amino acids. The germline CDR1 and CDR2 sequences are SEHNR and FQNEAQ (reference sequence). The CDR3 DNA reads TGTGCCAGCAGCCCAGCGGGAGGGCGCGGTAACTATGGCTACACCTTC. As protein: CASSPAGGRGNYGYTF.

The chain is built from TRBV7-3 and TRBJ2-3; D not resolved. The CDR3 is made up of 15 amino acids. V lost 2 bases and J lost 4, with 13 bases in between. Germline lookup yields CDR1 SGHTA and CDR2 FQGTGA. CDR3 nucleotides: TGTGCCAGCAGCTTAGAGCGCATCCCCCCAGATACGCAGTATTTT. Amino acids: CASSLERIPPDTQYF.

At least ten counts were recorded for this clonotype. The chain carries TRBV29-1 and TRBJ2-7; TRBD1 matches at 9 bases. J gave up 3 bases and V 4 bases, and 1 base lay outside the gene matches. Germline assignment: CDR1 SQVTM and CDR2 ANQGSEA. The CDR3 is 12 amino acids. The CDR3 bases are TGCAGCGTTGTGGGACAGGGCTACGAGCAGTACTTC. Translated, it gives CSVVGQGYEQYF.

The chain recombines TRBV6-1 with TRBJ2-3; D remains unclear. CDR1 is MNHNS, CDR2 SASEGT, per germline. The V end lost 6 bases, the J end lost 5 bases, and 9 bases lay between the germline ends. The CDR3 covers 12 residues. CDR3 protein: CASRAGGDTQYF. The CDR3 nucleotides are TGTGCCAGCAGGGCCGGTGGAGATACGCAGTATTTT.

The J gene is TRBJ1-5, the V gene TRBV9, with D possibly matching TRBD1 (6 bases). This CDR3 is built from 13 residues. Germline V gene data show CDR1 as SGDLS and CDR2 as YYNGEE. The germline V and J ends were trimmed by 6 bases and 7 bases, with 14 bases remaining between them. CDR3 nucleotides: TGTGCCAGCAACGAGGGGGAAATACAGCCCCAGCATTTT. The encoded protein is CASNEGEIQPQHF.

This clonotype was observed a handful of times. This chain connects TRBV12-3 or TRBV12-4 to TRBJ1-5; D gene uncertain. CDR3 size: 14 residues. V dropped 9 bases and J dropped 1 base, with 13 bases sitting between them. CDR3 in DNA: TGTGCCAGTGCTGGAGGGAAAAGCAATCAGCCCCAGCATTTT. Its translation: CASAGGKSNQPQHF.

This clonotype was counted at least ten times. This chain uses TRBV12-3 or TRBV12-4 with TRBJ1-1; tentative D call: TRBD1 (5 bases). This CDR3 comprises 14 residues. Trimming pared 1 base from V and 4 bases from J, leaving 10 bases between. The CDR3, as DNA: TGTGCCAGCAGTTTAGGGGCTAGGGGCACTGAAGCTTTCTTT. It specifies CASSLGARGTEAFF.

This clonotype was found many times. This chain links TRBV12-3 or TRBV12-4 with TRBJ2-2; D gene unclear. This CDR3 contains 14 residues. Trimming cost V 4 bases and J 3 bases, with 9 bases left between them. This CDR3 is CASSSAQYTGELFF. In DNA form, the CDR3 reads TGTGCCAGCAGTTCGGCCCAGTACACCGGGGAGCTGTTTTTT.

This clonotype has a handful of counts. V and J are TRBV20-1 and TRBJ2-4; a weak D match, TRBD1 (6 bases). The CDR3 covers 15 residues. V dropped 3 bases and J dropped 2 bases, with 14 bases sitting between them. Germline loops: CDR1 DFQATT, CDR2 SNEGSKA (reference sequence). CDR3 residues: CSASFGGATKNIQYF. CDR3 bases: TGCAGTGCTAGTTTTGGGGGCGCAACCAAAAACATTCAGTACTTC.

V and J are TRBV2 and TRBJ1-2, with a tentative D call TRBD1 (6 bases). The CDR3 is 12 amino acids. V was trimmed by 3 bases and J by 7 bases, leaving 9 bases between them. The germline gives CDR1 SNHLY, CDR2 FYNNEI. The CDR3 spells CASSERRGGYTF. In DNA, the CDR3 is TGTGCCAGCAGTGAGCGCAGGGGTGGCTACACCTTC.

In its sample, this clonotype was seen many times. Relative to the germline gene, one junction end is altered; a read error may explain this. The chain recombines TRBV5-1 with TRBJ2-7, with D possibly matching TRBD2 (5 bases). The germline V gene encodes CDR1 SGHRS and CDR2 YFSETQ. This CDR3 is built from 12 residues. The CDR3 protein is CASSFSGYEQYF. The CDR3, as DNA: TGTGCCAGCAGTTTTTCGGGGTACGAGCAGTACTTC. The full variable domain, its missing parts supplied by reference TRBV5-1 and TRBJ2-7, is KAGVTQTPRYLIKTRGQQVTLSCSPISGHRSVSWYQQTPGQGLQFLFEYFSETQRNKGNFPGRFSGRQFSNSRSEMNVSTLELGDSALYLCASSFSGYEQYFGPGTRLTVT.

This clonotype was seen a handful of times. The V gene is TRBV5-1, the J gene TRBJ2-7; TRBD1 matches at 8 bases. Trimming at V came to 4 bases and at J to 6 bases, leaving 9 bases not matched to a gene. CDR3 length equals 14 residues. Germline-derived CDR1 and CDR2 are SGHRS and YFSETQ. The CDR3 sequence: CASSMRTGRGEQYF. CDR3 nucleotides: TGCGCCAGCAGCATGAGGACAGGGAGAGGCGAGCAGTACTTC.

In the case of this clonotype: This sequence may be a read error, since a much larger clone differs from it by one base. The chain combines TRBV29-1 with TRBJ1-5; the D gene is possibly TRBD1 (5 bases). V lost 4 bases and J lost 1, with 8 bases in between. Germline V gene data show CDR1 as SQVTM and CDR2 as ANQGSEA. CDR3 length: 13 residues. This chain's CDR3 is CSVVDTSNQPQHF. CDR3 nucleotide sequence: TGCAGCGTTGTGGACACAAGCAATCAGCCCCAGCATTTT.

The CDR3 sequence: CSAAGTGSKYYGYTF. Written as DNA, the CDR3 is TGCAGTGCTGCCGGGACAGGGAGCAAGTACTATGGCTACACCTTC. V is TRBV20-1 and J is TRBJ1-2, with TRBD1 identical over 9 bases. V lost 5 bases and J lost 3; bases outside the gene matches: 10. Germline-derived CDR1 and CDR2 are DFQATT and SNEGSKA (reference sequence). The CDR3 has 15 residues.